Below are 26 T cell receptor beta chains sequenced from a single sample in a study of T cells in Graves' hyperthyroidism and ophthalmopathy. Amplified TCR beta CDR3 regions derived from RNA transcripts. In the first-round RT-PCR of the TCR CDR3, the HTBI primer set was used. MiXCR was run by TCRdb on the multiplex PCR reads, yielding one entry per CDR3 protein. The sample has roughly 500,000 distinct CDR3 sequences, around a fifth seen once. The sequenced sample was blood. The receptor set was obtained from a woman aged 70-85 years with Graves' ophthalmopathy.

The V gene is TRBV3-1, the J gene TRBJ2-5, with 12 bases identical to TRBD2. CDR1 and CDR2 from the germline V gene are LGHDT and YNNKEL (reference sequence). The J segment lost 5 bases and the V segment lost 4 bases, leaving 5 bases of the junction unmatched. The CDR3 covers 15 residues. The CDR3 nucleotides read TGTGCCAGCAGCCTGTCGACTAGCGGGAGTGAGACCCAGTACTTC. It translates to CASSLSTSGSETQYF.

This clonotype was observed a few times. The V gene is TRBV6-1, the J gene TRBJ2-1, with D perhaps assigned TRBD1 or TRBD2 (5 bases each). V lost 6 bases to trimming and J lost 4 bases, with 16 bases between them. CDR3 length: 15 residues. Per the germline V gene, CDR1 is MNHNS and CDR2 is SASEGT. This CDR3 is CASSRTRGKYNEQFF. CDR3 in DNA: TGTGCCAGCAGCCGAACTAGGGGAAAATACAATGAGCAGTTCTTC.

V gene TRBV28 combines with J gene TRBJ1-5; 11 bases are a match to TRBD1. Trimming took 3 bases from V and 5 from J; bases not matched to a gene: 6. The CDR3 runs to 16 residues. Germline lookup yields CDR1 MDHEN and CDR2 SYDVKM. The CDR3 coding sequence is TGTGCCAGCAGTTTTCGGGGACAGGGGGTCCATCAGCCCCAGCATTTT. Translation: CASSFRGQGVHQPQHF.

This clonotype appeared many times. The rearrangement joins TRBV11-2 to TRBJ1-1; D gene uncertain. The V end was cut by 6 bases, the J end by 4 bases, with 12 bases between. CDR3 length: 13 residues. Germline V lookup: CDR1 SGHAT, CDR2 FQNNGV. CDR3 sequence reads: CASSQAPGTEAFF. CDR3 DNA sequence: TGTGCCAGCAGTCAGGCACCGGGCACTGAAGCTTTCTTT. Full variable domain (rest looked up from reference TRBV11-2 and TRBJ1-1): EAGVAQSPRYKIIEKRQSVAFWCNPISGHATLYWYQQILGQGPKLLIQFQNNGVVDDSQLPKDRFSAERLKGVDSTLKIQPAKLEDSAVYLCASSQAPGTEAFFGQGTRLTVV.

This clonotype was counted ten times or more. The chain uses TRBV7-9 and TRBJ2-5; 9 bases agree with TRBD1. The CDR3 has 14 amino acids. V was pared by 4 bases and J by 5 bases, with 5 bases of the junction left unmatched. CDR1 and CDR2 (germline): SEHNR, FQNEAQ (reference sequence). The CDR3 DNA is TGTGCCAGCAGCTCACAGGGGGCTTGGGAGACCCAGTACTTC. Its protein product is CASSSQGAWETQYF.

V and J are TRBV5-1 and TRBJ2-3; the D gene is possibly TRBD1 (6 bases). CDR3 length: 15 residues. V lost 0 bases to trimming and J lost 2 bases, with 10 bases between them. Germline V gene sequence: CDR1 SGHRS, CDR2 YFSETQ. The CDR3: CASSLAGDHTDTQYF. DNA of the CDR3: TGCGCCAGCAGCTTGGCAGGGGATCACACAGATACGCAGTATTTT. Full variable domain (rest looked up from reference TRBV5-1 and TRBJ2-3): KAGVTQTPRYLIKTRGQQVTLSCSPISGHRSVSWYQQTPGQGLQFLFEYFSETQRNKGNFPGRFSGRQFSNSRSEMNVSTLELGDSALYLCASSLAGDHTDTQYFGPGTRLTVL.

This clonotype was detected a few times. The chain employs TRBV7-2 and TRBJ2-5, with TRBD2 as a possible D gene (5 bases). This CDR3 comprises 16 residues. In germline, CDR1 is SGHTA, CDR2 FQGNSA. V was shortened by 1 base and J by 4 bases, with 16 bases between the two germline ends. CDR3 in DNA: TGTGCCAGCAGCTTAGTGTCTTTGGGAGCGGCAGAGACCCAGTACTTC. This translates into CASSLVSLGAAETQYF.

There are many counts of this clonotype. The gene calls are TRBV7-2 and TRBJ2-3; tentative D call: TRBD2 (5 bases). V lost 5 bases and J lost 2, with 14 bases in between. In germline, CDR1 is SGHTA, CDR2 FQGNSA. The CDR3 totals 15 residues. In DNA, the CDR3 is TGTGCCAGCAGCACCGGGATCACCCTCACAGATACGCAGTATTTT. Amino acids: CASSTGITLTDTQYF. Supplemented by reference TRBV7-2 and TRBJ2-3, the full variable domain reads GAGVSQSPSNKVTEKGKDVELRCDPISGHTALYWYRQSLGQGLEFLIYFQGNSAPDKSGLPSDRFSAERTGGSVSTLTIQRTQQEDSAVYLCASSTGITLTDTQYFGPGTRLTVL.

The chain is built from TRBV19 and TRBJ2-1; 10 nucleotides line up with TRBD2. The J segment lost 7 bases and the V segment lost 10 bases, leaving 13 bases of the junction unmatched. The CDR3 is 15 amino acids. The germline V gene encodes CDR1 LNHDA and CDR2 SQIVND (reference sequence). CDR3 in amino acids: CATYSPGLARNEQFF. The DNA of the CDR3 is TGTGCCACTTACTCTCCGGGACTAGCGAGAAATGAGCAGTTCTTC. Based on the CDR3 plus reference TRBV19 and TRBJ2-1, the full variable domain is DGGITQSPKYLFRKEGQNVTLSCEQNLNHDAMYWYRQDPGQGLRLIYYSQIVNDFQKGDIAEGYSVSREKKESFPLTVTSAQKNPTAFYLCATYSPGLARNEQFFGPGTRLTVL.

Ten or more counts support this clonotype. J is TRBJ2-1 and V is TRBV7-9; D is perhaps TRBD2 (5 bases). The CDR3 has 15 amino acids. The germline gives CDR1 SEHNR, CDR2 FQNEAQ (reference sequence). Deletions cut 4 bases from V and 4 bases from J, with 14 bases between. The CDR3 DNA is TGTGCCAGCAGCTCTCAGGCTAGACTATACAATGAGCAGTTCTTC. Its protein is CASSSQARLYNEQFF.

This clonotype was observed many times. The gene calls are TRBV12-3 or TRBV12-4 and TRBJ1-2; no clear D gene. V gave up 7 bases and J gave up 2 bases, with 14 bases separating them. The CDR3 consists of 14 residues. This CDR3 reads CASTLRHLNYGYTF. The DNA for the CDR3 is TGTGCCAGCACTCTCCGACACCTCAACTATGGCTACACCTTC.

This clonotype was picked up a small number of times. The CDR3 region is CASSPTGTGVNSPLHF. CDR3 DNA sequence: TGTGCCAGCAGCCCGACCGGGACAGGGGTTAATTCACCCCTCCACTTT. The J gene is TRBJ1-6, the V gene TRBV7-2, with TRBD1 matching over 10 bases. J was trimmed by 6 bases and V by 5 bases; bases with no gene match: 7. Germline CDR1 and CDR2: SGHTA and FQGNSA. CDR3 length: 16 amino acids.

The rearrangement links TRBV2 to TRBJ2-5; TRBD1 agrees at 7 bases. Trimming removed 6 bases from V and 2 bases from J; junction bases left unmatched: 6. Looked up from germline, CDR1 is SNHLY and CDR2 is FYNNEI. This CDR3 spans 14 amino acids. The CDR3 nucleotides read TGTGCCAGCAGGAGGGGGCCCGCGCAAGAGACCCAGTACTTC. Translated: CASRRGPAQETQYF.

This clonotype showed up many times. The V and J genes are TRBV6-1 and TRBJ1-2; TRBD1 matches at 7 bases. V gave up 10 bases and J gave up 0 bases; unmatched junction bases: 8. Per the germline V gene, CDR1 is MNHNS and CDR2 is SASEGT. The length of the CDR3 is 14 residues. The CDR3 bases are TGTGCCACACACCTGGGACAGACTAACTATGGCTACACCTTC. It translates to CATHLGQTNYGYTF.

This clonotype was seen many times. The CDR3 DNA reads TGTGCCAGCAGCCAAGTTGAGGGAAGCACTGAAGCTTTCTTT. Protein: CASSQVEGSTEAFF. The V gene is TRBV3-1, the J gene TRBJ1-1; no clear D. The germline CDR1 and CDR2 sequences are LGHDT and YNNKEL (reference sequence). This CDR3 is 14 amino acids long. The V and J ends lost 1 base and 4 bases respectively, with 10 bases between them. Using reference TRBV3-1 and TRBJ1-1 for the parts outside the CDR3, the full variable domain is DTAVSQTPKYLVTQMGNDKSIKCEQNLGHDTMYWYKQDSKKFLKIMFSYNNKELIINETVPNRFSPKSPDKAHLNLHINSLELGDSAVYFCASSQVEGSTEAFFGQGTRLTVV.

This clonotype was seen ten or more times. V is TRBV12-3 or TRBV12-4 and J is TRBJ1-2; D call uncertain. The V and J ends lost 4 bases and 2 bases respectively, with 8 bases between them. The CDR3 totals 13 residues. The CDR3 loop is CASSSHGNYGYTF. CDR3 nucleotide sequence: TGTGCCAGCAGTTCCCACGGGAACTATGGCTACACCTTC.

This clonotype was seen repeatedly, ten times or more. This chain uses TRBV6-1 with TRBJ1-1, with D unresolved. V was pared by 0 bases and J by 2 bases, with 7 bases between. Germline V gene sequence: CDR1 MNHNS, CDR2 SASEGT. The CDR3 has 14 amino acids. DNA of the CDR3: TGTGCCAGCAGTGAAGCCCCTGGAAACACTGAAGCTTTCTTT. This encodes CASSEAPGNTEAFF.

This clonotype has only a few counts. This chain joins TRBV7-2 and TRBJ1-1; D is unresolved. This CDR3 comprises 14 residues. V dropped 1 base and J dropped 3 bases, with 9 bases sitting between them. CDR1 is SGHTA and CDR2 is FQGNSA in the germline V gene. The CDR3 bases are TGTGCCAGCAGCTTAGGAAATAAGGACACTGAAGCTTTCTTT. Translation: CASSLGNKDTEAFF.

This chain uses TRBV6-1 with TRBJ1-5, with a weak D call TRBD1 (5 bases). CDR3 length: 14 amino acids. Trimming shortened V by 5 bases and J by 6 bases, and 14 bases separated the two germline ends. Looked up from germline, CDR1 is MNHNS and CDR2 is SASEGT. The CDR3 loop reads CASSRGTDAQPQHF. The CDR3 coding sequence is TGTGCCAGCAGTCGGGGGACGGACGCTCAGCCCCAGCATTTT.

With respect to this clonotype: A much larger clone is a single base away; this may be a read error. The chain joins TRBV2 to TRBJ2-2, with D perhaps matching TRBD1 (6 bases). Trimming pared 8 bases from V and 5 bases from J, leaving 21 bases between. The CDR3 extends over 16 amino acids. Germline-derived CDR1 and CDR2 are SNHLY and FYNNEI. DNA of the CDR3: TGTGCCAGCTGTAGGGACACTTCGGATGGGACCGGGGAGCTGTTTTTT. Its translation is CASCRDTSDGTGELFF.

This clonotype was seen a few times. The rearrangement links TRBV20-1 to TRBJ2-7; 9 bases are a match to TRBD1. Per the germline V gene, CDR1 is DFQATT and CDR2 is SNEGSKA (reference sequence). The CDR3 spans 15 residues. The junction had 5 bases not matched to a gene; V was cut back by 0 bases and J by 2 bases. For the CDR3, the DNA is TGCAGTGCTAGAGATATTGGGACAGGGACCTACGAGCAGTACTTC. Amino acids: CSARDIGTGTYEQYF.

This clonotype showed up many times. V gene TRBV29-1 combines with J gene TRBJ1-3; no reliable D call. Between the trimmed V and J ends, which lost 6 bases and 6 bases, there was a span of 15 bases. Germline V gene data show CDR1 as SQVTM and CDR2 as ANQGSEA. The CDR3 totals 13 residues. This chain's CDR3 is CSVRTHRANTIYF. DNA for the CDR3: TGCAGCGTAAGGACCCATCGAGCAAACACCATATATTTT.

This clonotype was seen many times. This chain links TRBV11-2 with TRBJ2-3; D call uncertain. V gave up 0 bases and J gave up 1 base, with 2 bases separating them. CDR3 length equals 13 residues. Germline V gene data show CDR1 as SGHAT and CDR2 as FQNNGV. CDR3 in amino acids: CASSLERTDTQYF. The CDR3 DNA is TGTGCCAGCAGCTTAGAACGCACAGATACGCAGTATTTT.

This clonotype was observed a handful of times. J is TRBJ2-7 and V is TRBV7-8, with 11 bases that match TRBD2. V shed 0 bases and J 6 bases; nucleotides not matched to a gene: 10. The CDR3 runs 17 residues. CDR1 is SGHVS and CDR2 is FQNEAQ in the germline V gene. CDR3 DNA sequence: TGTGCCAGCAGCTTAGCGGGTAGACTAGCGGGAAAGTCCGAGCAGTACTTC. This translates into CASSLAGRLAGKSEQYF.

V usage is TRBV10-2 and J usage is TRBJ1-1, with D perhaps TRBD1 (5 bases). Trimming took 3 bases from V and 5 from J, leaving 13 bases between them. The CDR3 consists of 14 residues. The germline V gene encodes CDR1 WSHSY and CDR2 SAAADI. CDR3 loop: CASSDGGRGTEAFF. CDR3 DNA sequence: TGCGCCAGCAGTGATGGGGGACGGGGAACTGAAGCTTTCTTT.

This clonotype was counted many times. V gene TRBV30 combines with J gene TRBJ2-7; tentatively, D is TRBD2 (6 bases). The CDR3 totals 14 residues. The germline V gene has CDR1 GTSNPN and CDR2 SVGIG (reference sequence). V was clipped by 3 bases and J by 5 bases, with 17 bases between them. The CDR3 DNA reads TGTGCCTGGAGAAAGGAGGGAAGAAGAAACGAGCAGTACTTC. Its translation: CAWRKEGRRNEQYF. The complete variable domain, with remaining parts taken from reference TRBV30 and TRBJ2-7, reads SQTIHQWPATLVQPVGSPLSLECTVEGTSNPNLYWYRQAAGRGLQLLFYSVGIGQISSEVPQNLSASRPQDRQFILSSKKLLLSDSGFYLCAWRKEGRRNEQYFGPGTRLTVT.